Listed here are 30 T cell receptor beta chains from one sample, sequenced in a study of T cell repertoires in cytomegalovirus infection. Each CDR3 protein is one row after TCRdb ran MiXCR on the reads. Altogether under 200,000 distinct CDR3 sequences are present, about a fifth being singletons, with the ten largest covering more than 25%. Their target antigens are unknown. This specimen was CD8+ T cells from cultured PBMCs, taken from culture after CMV antigen stimulation. These receptors all stem from a human donor in good health (CMV status not recorded). Some clones in this sample may be carry-over from other donors' samples.

There are many counts of this clonotype. This chain links TRBV7-6 with TRBJ2-3; D is perhaps TRBD2 (6 bases). The ends were cut back, 5 bases at V and 5 bases at J, with 17 bases in the middle. This CDR3 comprises 15 residues. The germline V gene has CDR1 SGHVS and CDR2 FNYEAQ. The CDR3 coding sequence is TGTGCCAGCAGCCATAGCGGTGACCTCGGAGATACGCAGTATTTT. Protein sequence: CASSHSGDLGDTQYF.

This clonotype was observed a handful of times. This chain links TRBV6-2 or TRBV6-3 with TRBJ2-1; D perhaps matches TRBD1 (6 bases). Trimming cost V 6 bases and J 8 bases, with 35 bases left between them. Germline lookup yields CDR1 MNHEY and CDR2 SVGEGT. This CDR3 comprises 20 residues. In nucleotides, the CDR3 is TGTGCCAGCAGGGCTCTCATACCTTCGAGGACAGACAGCTCAAATGATGAGCAGTTCTTC. Its translation is CASRALIPSRTDSSNDEQFF.

The chain recombines TRBV7-2 with TRBJ1-6; tentative D call: TRBD1 (6 bases). This CDR3 is 16 amino acids long. The germline V gene encodes CDR1 SGHTA and CDR2 FQGNSA. Trimming shortened V by 0 bases and J by 7 bases, and 13 bases separated the two germline ends. The CDR3 loop is CASSLALGDMNSPLHF. As DNA, the CDR3 is TGTGCCAGCAGCTTAGCGCTTGGGGACATGAATTCACCCCTCCACTTT.

This clonotype was found a few times. The gene calls are TRBV23-1 and TRBJ2-5; 9 bases match TRBD1. TRBV23-1 is designated an ORF whose function remains uncertain. Trimming took 3 bases from V and 5 from J; bases not matched to a gene: 7. The CDR3 contains 15 residues. This CDR3 is CASSHWDREWETQYF. In DNA form, the CDR3 reads TGCGCCAGCAGTCATTGGGACAGGGAGTGGGAGACCCAGTACTTC.

The V gene is TRBV7-8, the J gene TRBJ2-7, with D possibly matching TRBD1 (5 bases). V lost 1 base, J lost 5 bases, and 12 bases lay in between. The length of the CDR3 is 14 residues. Germline CDR1 and CDR2: SGHVS and FQNEAQ. CDR3 DNA: TGTGCCAGCAGCTTAGATTATTCAGGGCACGAGCAGTACTTC. It translates to CASSLDYSGHEQYF.

The V and J genes are TRBV19 and TRBJ1-1, with 9 positions matching TRBD1. Trimming at V came to 1 base and at J to 0 bases, leaving 12 bases not matched to a gene. Germline V gene data show CDR1 as LNHDA and CDR2 as SQIVND (reference sequence). CDR3 size: 19 residues. For the CDR3, the DNA is TGTGCCAGTAGTATAGGCGGTGACAGGGGGGCGATGATGAACACTGAAGCTTTCTTT. It codes for CASSIGGDRGAMMNTEAFF.

This chain connects TRBV4-3 to TRBJ1-2, with D perhaps TRBD1 (6 bases). The CDR3 is 16 residues long. Germline lookup yields CDR1 LGHNA and CDR2 YSLEER. Trimming took off 0 bases at V and 4 bases at J, with 15 bases between the two ends. Written as DNA, the CDR3 is TGCGCCAGCAGCCAAGATCGGGGGGGCCGCCCCTATGGCTACACCTTC. This codes for CASSQDRGGRPYGYTF.

The V call is TRBV7-9, the J call TRBJ1-2, with 7 bases lining up with TRBD1. The CDR3 runs 17 residues. V shed 7 bases, J shed 5 bases, and the junction held 19 bases outside the gene matches. Germline V gene lookup returns CDR1 SEHNR and CDR2 FQNEAQ (reference sequence). The CDR3 coding sequence is TGTGCCAGCACCGAAAGTGGGACAGTGAACTTGGCGTATGGCTACACCTTC. This translates into CASTESGTVNLAYGYTF.

This clonotype was seen ten or more times. The rearrangement links TRBV4-3 to TRBJ1-2; D may be TRBD1 (6 bases). The CDR3 spans 14 residues. Trimming took off 0 bases at V and 4 bases at J, with 9 bases between the two ends. Germline CDR1 is LGHNA and CDR2 is YSLEER. The CDR3 nucleotides read TGCGCCAGCAGCCAAGATCGGACAGTCTATGGCTACACCTTC. It specifies CASSQDRTVYGYTF.

The gene calls are TRBV9 and TRBJ2-1; 8 bases map to TRBD1. This CDR3 comprises 17 residues. Germline CDR1 reads SGDLS; CDR2 reads YYNGEE. The trim removed 3 bases at V and 3 bases at J, leaving 11 bases unmatched. Written as DNA, the CDR3 is TGTGCCAGCAGCGACCCCCTGACAGGGGAATACTACAATGAGCAGTTCTTC. The encoded protein is CASSDPLTGEYYNEQFF.

A few counts support this clonotype. In DNA form, the CDR3 reads TGTGCCAGCAGCCTAGACAGGGGTTACAATCAGCCCCAGCATTTT. Translating gives CASSLDRGYNQPQHF. The chain joins TRBV6-8 to TRBJ1-5, with 8 bases aligning to TRBD1. The CDR3 runs to 15 residues. Germline V gene lookup returns CDR1 MNHGY and CDR2 SAAAGT. The V and J ends lost 6 bases and 3 bases, in that order; junction bases with no gene match: 7.

The V gene is TRBV20-1, the J gene TRBJ1-6; D is undetermined. This CDR3 comprises 14 residues. V lost 3 bases, J lost 10 bases, and 16 bases lay in between. In germline, CDR1 is DFQATT, CDR2 SNEGSKA (reference sequence). In DNA form, the CDR3 reads TGCAGTGCTAGTGGGTCCGACGTTCGGTCACCCCTCCACTTT. Protein: CSASGSDVRSPLHF.

The V gene is TRBV7-2, the J gene TRBJ1-2, with D tentatively TRBD1 (5 bases). V was shortened by 5 bases and J by 3 bases, with 19 bases between the two germline ends. Germline values: CDR1 SGHTA, CDR2 FQGNSA. CDR3 length: 16 residues. The CDR3 DNA sequence: TGTGCCAGCAGCCTTAGACGGACGGGGGAGGACTATGGCTACACCTTC. It specifies CASSLRRTGEDYGYTF. Together with reference TRBV7-2 and TRBJ1-2, the CDR3 gives the full variable domain: GAGVSQSPSNKVTEKGKDVELRCDPISGHTALYWYRQSLGQGLEFLIYFQGNSAPDKSGLPSDRFSAERTGGSVSTLTIQRTQQEDSAVYLCASSLRRTGEDYGYTFGSGTRLTVV.

The J gene is TRBJ2-2, the V gene TRBV5-5, with unresolved D. CDR1 SGHKS and CDR2 YYEKEE come from the germline V gene (reference sequence). This CDR3 has 16 amino acids. V shed 1 base and J shed 2 bases, with 12 bases lying between them. The CDR3 sequence is CASSLRGAPNTGELFF. CDR3 coding DNA: TGTGCCAGCAGCTTGAGAGGAGCCCCTAACACCGGGGAGCTGTTTTTT.

The chain couples TRBV7-6 to TRBJ2-2; possibly TRBD2 for D (6 bases). V lost 8 bases, J lost 4 bases, and 11 bases lay in between. CDR3 length: 13 amino acids. The germline V gene has CDR1 SGHVS and CDR2 FNYEAQ. In DNA, the CDR3 is TGTGCCAGCTACGCCGGGGGCACCGGGGAGCTGTTTTTT. It translates to CASYAGGTGELFF.

This clonotype was observed a handful of times. This rearrangement joins TRBV29-1 to TRBJ2-7; D might be TRBD2 (6 bases). Germline CDR1 is SQVTM and CDR2 is ANQGSEA. Trimming shortened V by 2 bases and J by 4 bases, and 9 bases separated the two germline ends. The CDR3 is 12 residues long. CDR3 sequence: CSVERRGYEQYF. For the CDR3, the DNA is TGCAGCGTTGAACGGAGGGGATACGAGCAGTACTTC.

This clonotype was found a few times. In DNA form, the CDR3 reads TGTGCCAGTAGTATGCGGCAGGGTAAGAATGAGCAGTTCTTC. Amino acid sequence: CASSMRQGKNEQFF. The V gene is TRBV19, the J gene TRBJ2-1, with a weak D call TRBD1 (5 bases). The germline V gene has CDR1 LNHDA and CDR2 SQIVND (reference sequence). This CDR3 is built from 14 residues. Trimming removed 3 bases from V and 7 bases from J, with 13 bases in between.

This chain uses TRBV7-9 with TRBJ2-6, with 7 bases identical to TRBD1. Germline V lookup: CDR1 SEHNR, CDR2 FQNEAQ (reference sequence). This CDR3 spans 17 amino acids. With 4 bases clipped from V and 9 bases from J, the junction kept 15 bases outside the gene matches. The DNA for the CDR3 is TGTGCCAGCAGCTATGTAGGGACAGTACTCTGGGGCAACGTCCTGACTTTC. This translates into CASSYVGTVLWGNVLTF.

This clonotype was detected a few times. The rearrangement joins TRBV7-8 to TRBJ1-1; D might be TRBD1 (5 bases). The CDR3 is made up of 14 amino acids. Trimming removed 4 bases at V and 5 bases at J, with 14 bases between. The germline gives CDR1 SGHVS, CDR2 FQNEAQ. Here the CDR3 DNA reads TGTGCCAGCAGCTGGTCTGTGGGGGGAACTGAAGCTTTCTTT. It encodes CASSWSVGGTEAFF. The variable domain in full, with the rest retrieved from reference TRBV7-8 and TRBJ1-1, is GAGVSQSPRYKVAKRGQDVALRCDPISGHVSLFWYQQALGQGPEFLTYFQNEAQLDKSGLPSDRFFAERPEGSVSTLKIQRTQQEDSAVYLCASSWSVGGTEAFFGQGTRLTVV.

This clonotype has a handful of counts. The chain combines TRBV7-8 with TRBJ2-4; TRBD1 agrees at 7 bases. In germline, CDR1 is SGHVS, CDR2 FQNEAQ. CDR3 length: 18 amino acids. The trim removed 3 bases at V and 0 bases at J, leaving 11 bases unmatched. DNA for the CDR3: TGTGCCAGCAGCTTGGAGACAGGGACCTTTATAGCCAAAAACATTCAGTACTTC. Its protein product is CASSLETGTFIAKNIQYF.

This clonotype was recorded a few times. The CDR3 here is CASSLELAGGQDTQYF. DNA of the CDR3: TGTGCCAGCAGCTTAGAACTAGCGGGGGGGCAGGATACGCAGTATTTT. V usage is TRBV7-2 and J usage is TRBJ2-3; 13 bases match TRBD2. CDR3 length equals 16 residues. The J segment lost 6 bases and the V segment lost 1 base, leaving 4 bases of the junction unmatched. Per the germline V gene, CDR1 is SGHTA and CDR2 is FQGNSA.

The V and J genes are TRBV7-2 and TRBJ2-7, with TRBD1 identical over 10 bases. J was trimmed by 3 bases and V by 1 base; bases with no gene match: 6. Germline lookup yields CDR1 SGHTA and CDR2 FQGNSA. This CDR3 spans 16 amino acids. The CDR3 is CASSLDRTGGGYEQYF. For the CDR3, the DNA is TGTGCCAGCAGCTTAGACCGGACAGGGGGAGGCTACGAGCAGTACTTC.

There are a few counts of this clonotype. The gene calls are TRBV7-9 and TRBJ1-2, with a tentative D call TRBD1 (5 bases). In germline, CDR1 is SEHNR, CDR2 FQNEAQ (reference sequence). This CDR3 region has 14 residues. V lost 0 bases and J 6 bases, leaving 11 bases between the germline ends. The CDR3 region is CASSLALGGDGYTF. For the CDR3, the DNA is TGTGCCAGCAGCTTAGCGCTGGGGGGAGATGGCTACACCTTC.

This clonotype has more than one count but fewer than ten. The chain joins TRBV19 to TRBJ2-1; 10 nucleotides line up with TRBD1. V lost 5 bases and J lost 4; bases outside the gene matches: 5. The CDR3 is 15 amino acids. Germline-derived CDR1 and CDR2 are LNHDA and SQIVND (reference sequence). CDR3 bases: TGTGCCAGTAGTTTAAGACAGGGGGCATACAATGAGCAGTTCTTC. The encoded protein is CASSLRQGAYNEQFF. Full variable domain (missing parts from reference TRBV19 and TRBJ2-1): DGGITQSPKYLFRKEGQNVTLSCEQNLNHDAMYWYRQDPGQGLRLIYYSQIVNDFQKGDIAEGYSVSREKKESFPLTVTSAQKNPTAFYLCASSLRQGAYNEQFFGPGTRLTVL.

The table lists this clonotype with a few counts. V and J are TRBV6-2 or TRBV6-3 and TRBJ2-5, with 9 bases identical to TRBD2. Trimming removed 6 bases from V and 1 base from J; junction bases left unmatched: 6. Germline CDR1 and CDR2: MNHEY and SVGEGT. The CDR3 extends over 15 amino acids. CDR3 nucleotide sequence: TGTGCCAGCAGCCACGGACTAGCGAGCCAAGAGACCCAGTACTTC. Protein sequence: CASSHGLASQETQYF.

This clonotype occurred a few times. CDR3 region: CASSLTGQGRDYEQYF. The CDR3, as DNA: TGTGCCAGCAGCTTAACCGGACAGGGGAGGGACTACGAGCAGTACTTC. V and J are TRBV7-9 and TRBJ2-7; TRBD1 aligns across 9 bases. The CDR3 totals 16 residues. The germline V gene has CDR1 SEHNR and CDR2 FQNEAQ (reference sequence). V lost 2 bases and J lost 3; bases outside the gene matches: 8.

This chain uses TRBV6-5 with TRBJ1-1, with D hard to call. This CDR3 is built from 17 residues. CDR1 and CDR2 (germline): MNHEY, SVGAGI. Trimming pared 2 bases from V and 0 bases from J, leaving 16 bases between. This chain's CDR3 is CASSYELGQAMNTEAFF. CDR3 nucleotides: TGTGCCAGCAGTTACGAATTGGGCCAAGCAATGAACACTGAAGCTTTCTTT.

The chain combines TRBV10-2 with TRBJ1-2; D perhaps matches TRBD1 (6 bases). Trimming pared 0 bases from V and 4 bases from J, leaving 12 bases between. The V gene's germline CDR1 is WSHSY and CDR2 SAAADI. This CDR3 is built from 15 residues. CDR3 nucleotide sequence: TGCGCCAGCAGTGAGTCGTCGGGACACTCCTATGGCTACACCTTC. Its translation: CASSESSGHSYGYTF.

This clonotype showed up just a few times. The genes are TRBV11-2 and TRBJ2-7; D might be TRBD1 (6 bases). Germline V gives CDR1 SGHAT, CDR2 FQNNGV. The V gene lost 5 bases and the J gene lost 0 bases, with 11 bases spanning the gap. The CDR3 is 14 residues long. The CDR3 spells CASSEGGISYEQYF. DNA for the CDR3: TGTGCCAGCAGCGAAGGGGGTATCTCCTACGAGCAGTACTTC.

J is TRBJ2-1 and V is TRBV6-1; D unresolved. The CDR3 spans 15 residues. Germline V gives CDR1 MNHNS, CDR2 SASEGT. With 2 bases removed from V and 4 bases from J, the gap between germline ends came to 12 bases. In DNA form, the CDR3 reads TGTGCCAGCAGTGAATGGGGTCCTTCTTACAATGAGCAGTTCTTC. This sequence encodes CASSEWGPSYNEQFF.